This TCR beta chain was sequenced in a study of shared clonotypes between healthy human individuals. CD4+ cells were split into CD45RA+ naive and CD45RA-negative memory subsets. Deep was the level at which the assay was run. It was around 180 ng DNA, 31,000 or so T cell genomes, that sorted-subset replicate PCRs used. Generated by immunoSEQ multiplex PCR, the TCRdb table keeps only in-frame clones and is missing some. Here the sample spans approximately 1,000,000 clones, around 82% being singletons. This CDR3 has 18 residues. The TCR comes from a man between 18 and 35 years old in good health. Some clones in this sample may be carry-over from other donors' samples. Source material: memory CD4+ T cells from PBMCs. Subset indicated: CD45RA-negative fraction. The chain carries TRBV21-1 and TRBJ1-5. TRBV21-1 corresponds to a pseudogene. DNA of the CDR3: TGTGCCAGCAGCAAACCCGTATCACGATCTTCGAGCAATCAGCCCCAGCATTTT. Protein: CASSKPVSRSSSNQPQHF.